A single sample is the source of the 29 T cell receptor beta chains below, sequenced in a study of shared clonotypes between healthy human individuals. Repertoires were generated with immunoSEQ multiplex PCR, while TCRdb's copy carries only in-frame clones and drops some. The sample has roughly 2.6 million clones, approximately 94% seen once; the top ten hold under 0.15%. Input material: naive CD4+ T cells sorted from blood. Indicated subset: CD45RA+ positively selected. Receptors were obtained from a man aged 18 to 30 in good health.

The V gene is TRBV5-6, the J gene TRBJ2-7; maybe TRBD1 (6 bases). V lost 4 bases to trimming and J lost 3 bases, with 17 bases between them. Germline CDR1 reads SGHDT; CDR2 reads YYEEEE. This CDR3 contains 15 residues. Written as DNA, the CDR3 is TGTGCCAGCAGCCCTGCACTAGGGGGACACTACGAGCAGTACTTC. Amino acids: CASSPALGGHYEQYF.

V is TRBV6-4 and J is TRBJ1-6, with D perhaps TRBD1 (5 bases). Germline assignment: CDR1 MRHNA and CDR2 SNTAGT. V was shortened by 6 bases and J by 0 bases, with 9 bases between the two germline ends. CDR3 size: 15 residues. In DNA, the CDR3 is TGTGCCAGCAGAACAGACAGCTCCTATAATTCACCCCTCCACTTT. Translating it yields CASRTDSSYNSPLHF.

With respect to this clone: This same CDR3 is encoded by further DNA sequences in the sample. The chain employs TRBV18 and TRBJ1-1; 8 bases line up with TRBD1. This CDR3 is built from 14 residues. The V gene's germline CDR1 is KGHSH and CDR2 LQKENI. J gave up 3 bases and V 3 bases, and 3 bases lay outside the gene matches. The DNA of the CDR3 is TGTGCCAGCTCACCCACAGGGGGTGACACTGAAGCTTTCTTT. It yields the protein CASSPTGGDTEAFF.

The chain links TRBV9 to TRBJ1-2; TRBD1 matches at 9 bases. CDR1 is SGDLS, CDR2 YYNGEE, per germline. J was trimmed by 8 bases and V by 0 bases; bases with no gene match: 11. The CDR3 runs to 16 residues. In DNA, the CDR3 is TGTGCCAGCAGCGTAGGGGCAAAGGGACAGGGTATGGGCTACACCTTC. Residues: CASSVGAKGQGMGYTF.

The rearrangement uses TRBV19 and TRBJ2-7, with a possible D match to TRBD2 (5 bases). The CDR3 has 15 residues. Germline CDR1 LNHDA, CDR2 SQIVND (reference sequence). Trimming left V 3 bases short and J 0 bases short, with 12 bases between. This chain's CDR3 is CASSIAGVSSYEQYF. The CDR3 nucleotides are TGTGCCAGTAGTATTGCCGGGGTGAGCTCCTACGAGCAGTACTTC.

This clone was counted once. This chain uses TRBV7-2 with TRBJ2-7; D is unclear. The CDR3 consists of 12 residues. Per germline, CDR1 SGHTA and CDR2 FQGNSA. Trimming took off 3 bases at V and 7 bases at J, with 10 bases between the two ends. In nucleotides, the CDR3 is TGTGCCAGCAGCTTTATTGATCGAGAGCAGTACTTC. Its translation: CASSFIDREQYF.

This clone was counted a single time. The genes are TRBV2 and TRBJ2-7; 9 nucleotides match TRBD2. The germline V gene has CDR1 SNHLY and CDR2 FYNNEI. V gave up 2 bases and J gave up 3 bases; unmatched junction bases: 8. The CDR3 totals 16 residues. DNA for the CDR3: TGTGCCAGCAGTGAACAGGGGCTAGCGGGGAGCTACGAGCAGTACTTC. Translated, it gives CASSEQGLAGSYEQYF.

This clone occurred once. The chain is built from TRBV5-1 and TRBJ2-6; D ambiguous. V was clipped by 0 bases and J by 2 bases, with 6 bases between them. The CDR3 is made up of 15 amino acids. Germline V CDR1 and CDR2: SGHRS, YFSETQ. In DNA form, the CDR3 reads TGCGCCAGCAGCTTGGGGCCGGCTGGGGCCAACGTCCTGACTTTC. Its translation is CASSLGPAGANVLTF. Based on the CDR3 plus reference TRBV5-1 and TRBJ2-6, the full variable domain is KAGVTQTPRYLIKTRGQQVTLSCSPISGHRSVSWYQQTPGQGLQFLFEYFSETQRNKGNFPGRFSGRQFSNSRSEMNVSTLELGDSALYLCASSLGPAGANVLTFGAGSRLTVL.

The chain has TRBV13 and TRBJ1-6; D call uncertain. V was pared by 2 bases and J by 8 bases, with 7 bases between. Germline V gene lookup returns CDR1 PRHDT and CDR2 FYEKMQ (reference sequence). This CDR3 contains 13 residues. The CDR3 loop reads CASSLSRDSPLHF. CDR3 nucleotide sequence: TGTGCCAGCAGCTTAAGCCGAGATTCACCCCTCCACTTT.

The rearrangement links TRBV6-1 to TRBJ2-1; D ambiguous. Between the trimmed V and J ends, which lost 7 bases and 0 bases, there was a span of 10 bases. CDR3 length: 14 residues. Germline CDR1 reads MNHNS; CDR2 reads SASEGT. The DNA of the CDR3 is TGTGCCAGCATACGTGGGCCCTCCTACAATGAGCAGTTCTTC. Translating it yields CASIRGPSYNEQFF.

V is TRBV6-6 and J is TRBJ2-7; 11 nucleotides agree with TRBD2. Germline CDR1 MNHNY, CDR2 SVGAGI (reference sequence). The ends lost 7 bases at V and 2 bases at J; junction bases unmatched: 10. This CDR3 contains 16 residues. CDR3 in amino acids: CASTQLAGGTPYEQYF. Here the CDR3 DNA reads TGTGCCAGCACCCAGCTAGCGGGAGGTACCCCCTACGAGCAGTACTTC.

The chain's CDR3 is CASSFETGGLSIQYF. For the CDR3, the DNA is TGTGCCAGCAGTTTTGAGACAGGGGGTCTAAGCATTCAGTACTTC. The gene calls are TRBV28 and TRBJ2-4; the match to TRBD1 covers 9 bases. In germline, CDR1 is MDHEN, CDR2 SYDVKM. The CDR3 has 15 amino acids. V trimming: 3 bases; J trimming: 9 bases; junction bases outside the gene matches: 9.

The chain is built from TRBV6-1 and TRBJ2-2; D might be TRBD1 (6 bases). Germline values: CDR1 MNHNS, CDR2 SASEGT. CDR3 length: 14 residues. V was shortened by 10 bases and J by 0 bases, with 12 bases between the two germline ends. This chain's CDR3 is CATNRDPNTGELFF. In DNA form, the CDR3 reads TGTGCCACCAACAGGGACCCGAACACCGGGGAGCTGTTTTTT.

V is TRBV18 and J is TRBJ2-4; 8 nucleotides match TRBD1. The CDR3 runs to 16 residues. The germline gives CDR1 KGHSH, CDR2 LQKENI. V lost 2 bases and J lost 0; bases outside the gene matches: 3. The CDR3 is CASSPTDRVAKNIQYF. CDR3 bases: TGTGCCAGCTCACCAACGGACAGGGTAGCCAAAAACATTCAGTACTTC.

V and J are TRBV27 and TRBJ2-7; 11 bases fit TRBD2. After removal of 9 bases from V and 1 base from J, the junction contained 2 bases not matched to a gene. The CDR3 has 13 amino acids. Germline V gene data show CDR1 as MNHEY and CDR2 as SMNVEV (reference sequence). CDR3 DNA sequence: TGTGCCAGTTTAGCGGGAGGGTCCTACGAGCAGTACTTC. Its translation: CASLAGGSYEQYF.

This chain connects TRBV6-5 to TRBJ2-1; 10 bases are a match to TRBD2. Trimming at V came to 7 bases and at J to 6 bases, leaving 3 bases not matched to a gene. The CDR3 contains 13 residues. Germline lookup yields CDR1 MNHEY and CDR2 SVGAGI. CDR3 DNA sequence: TGTGCCAGCACTGTAGCGGGGGGCAATGAGCAGTTCTTC. Amino acid sequence: CASTVAGGNEQFF.

V gene TRBV2 combines with J gene TRBJ2-1; 8 bases line up with TRBD2. Germline values: CDR1 SNHLY, CDR2 FYNNEI. The junction had 12 bases not matched to a gene; V was cut back by 6 bases and J by 2 bases. This CDR3 has 17 residues. The CDR3: CASSPTGREGPYNEQFF. The CDR3 DNA is TGTGCCAGCAGCCCCACAGGACGGGAGGGCCCCTACAATGAGCAGTTCTTC. The variable domain in full, completed from reference TRBV2 and TRBJ2-1, reads EPEVTQTPSHQVTQMGQEVILRCVPISNHLYFYWYRQILGQKVEFLVSFYNNEISEKSEIFDDQFSVERPDGSNFTLKIRSTKLEDSAMYFCASSPTGREGPYNEQFFGPGTRLTVL.

This clone was recorded once. The rearrangement uses TRBV7-2 and TRBJ2-5, with D unclear. V lost 6 bases and J 5 bases, leaving 19 bases between the germline ends. CDR1 is SGHTA and CDR2 is FQGNSA in the germline V gene. This CDR3 is built from 15 residues. CDR3 loop: CASSPRPFSGETQYF. CDR3 coding DNA: TGTGCCAGCAGTCCTCGACCCTTCTCCGGGGAGACCCAGTACTTC.

V and J are TRBV7-6 and TRBJ2-5, with D unclear. This CDR3 comprises 13 residues. Trimming took 5 bases from V and 5 from J, leaving 12 bases between them. Looked up from germline, CDR1 is SGHVS and CDR2 is FNYEAQ. The CDR3 region is CASSVSLEETQYF. In DNA, the CDR3 is TGTGCCAGCAGCGTTTCCTTGGAGGAGACCCAGTACTTC.

The chain recombines TRBV30 with TRBJ1-2, with D tentatively TRBD1 (5 bases). The V gene lost 0 bases and the J gene lost 4 bases, with 15 bases spanning the gap. The CDR3 is made up of 15 amino acids. From germline, CDR1 is GTSNPN and CDR2 SVGIG (reference sequence). Written as DNA, the CDR3 is TGTGCCTGGAGTGTGATGGGGAGCGGGGCCTATGGCTACACCTTC. Protein: CAWSVMGSGAYGYTF. The entire variable domain, with the rest obtained from reference TRBV30 and TRBJ1-2, is as follows: SQTIHQWPATLVQPVGSPLSLECTVEGTSNPNLYWYRQAAGRGLQLLFYSVGIGQISSEVPQNLSASRPQDRQFILSSKKLLLSDSGFYLCAWSVMGSGAYGYTFGSGTRLTVV.

This chain uses TRBV2 with TRBJ1-2; D call uncertain. The germline V gene encodes CDR1 SNHLY and CDR2 FYNNEI. CDR3 length: 14 amino acids. Trimming removed 3 bases at V and 6 bases at J, with 14 bases between. The CDR3 DNA sequence: TGTGCCAGCAGTGACCAGGAAGGTTTTCATGGCTACACCTTC. It encodes CASSDQEGFHGYTF.

V gene TRBV11-2 combines with J gene TRBJ1-4, with D possibly matching TRBD1 (5 bases). The CDR3 runs 14 residues. V gave up 4 bases and J gave up 7 bases, with 13 bases separating them. CDR1 SGHAT and CDR2 FQNNGV come from the germline V gene. The DNA of the CDR3 is TGTGCCAGCAGCTCAGATCCCAGGGTTGAAAAACTGTTTTTT. This encodes CASSSDPRVEKLFF.

The genes are TRBV28 and TRBJ1-4; D remains unclear. Trimming removed 4 bases from V and 0 bases from J, with 9 bases in between. The germline V gene encodes CDR1 MDHEN and CDR2 SYDVKM. The CDR3 is 15 amino acids. CDR3 amino acids: CASSSSGSTNEKLFF. The CDR3 DNA reads as TGTGCCAGCAGTTCGTCCGGTTCAACTAATGAAAAACTGTTTTTT.

The V gene is TRBV30, the J gene TRBJ2-1; the match to TRBD2 covers 7 bases. Per germline, CDR1 GTSNPN and CDR2 SVGIG (reference sequence). The V and J ends lost 1 base and 0 bases, in that order; junction bases with no gene match: 6. This CDR3 spans 16 amino acids. The chain's CDR3 is CAWSGGWTSSYNEQFF. DNA for the CDR3: TGTGCCTGGAGTGGCGGATGGACTAGCTCCTACAATGAGCAGTTCTTC.

The chain employs TRBV10-3 and TRBJ1-2, with D possibly matching TRBD1 (6 bases). The length of the CDR3 is 15 residues. Germline CDR1 and CDR2: ENHRY and SYGVKD. V lost 0 bases to trimming and J lost 3 bases, with 11 bases between them. CDR3 loop: CAISESRGSDYGYTF. The CDR3 coding sequence is TGTGCCATCAGTGAGTCCAGGGGCAGCGACTATGGCTACACCTTC.

This sequence joins TRBV11-1 and TRBJ2-5; no clear D. Trimming cost V 4 bases and J 5 bases, with 8 bases left between them. This CDR3 comprises 12 residues. CDR1 SGHAT and CDR2 FQDESV come from the germline V gene (reference sequence). Written as DNA, the CDR3 is TGTGCCAGCAGCTCAATAACTGAGACCCAGTACTTC. Protein: CASSSITETQYF.

This clone was seen a handful of times. The rearrangement uses TRBV18 and TRBJ1-6; possibly TRBD1 for D (5 bases). The germline V gene encodes CDR1 KGHSH and CDR2 LQKENI. There are 15 residues in the CDR3. V was shortened by 3 bases and J by 7 bases, with 13 bases between the two germline ends. The CDR3 spells CASSPNYAGNSPLHF. In DNA, the CDR3 is TGTGCCAGCTCACCCAACTATGCAGGGAATTCACCCCTCCACTTT.

The V gene is TRBV18, the J gene TRBJ2-2; D is unclear. CDR1 and CDR2 from the germline V gene are KGHSH and LQKENI. V gave up 4 bases and J gave up 0 bases, with 18 bases separating them. CDR3 size: 18 residues. The DNA of the CDR3 is TGTGCCAGCTCACTCTTAGAAAGGACGGCGGCGAACACCGGGGAGCTGTTTTTT. This encodes CASSLLERTAANTGELFF.

The rearrangement uses TRBV18 and TRBJ2-7; no clear D gene. There are 15 residues in the CDR3. Trimming removed 6 bases at V and 7 bases at J, with 22 bases between. CDR1 KGHSH and CDR2 LQKENI come from the germline V gene. The CDR3 loop is CASSKIGPPSEEQYF. CDR3 DNA: TGTGCCAGCTCCAAGATAGGGCCTCCGTCGGAGGAGCAGTACTTC.